Presented here are 14 T cell receptor beta chains from one specimen sequenced in a study of T cells in Graves' hyperthyroidism and ophthalmopathy. There were TCR beta CDR3 regions amplified from RNA transcripts. The HTBI primer set drove a first-round RT-PCR of the TCR CDR3. TCRdb re-called the multiplex PCR reads through MiXCR, storing one row per CDR3 protein. Of almost 600,000 distinct CDR3 sequences in the sample, about 14% were seen once. The specimen sequenced was blood. These receptors originate from a woman in her twenties or thirties with Graves' hyperthyroidism that later progressed to Graves' ophthalmopathy.

The chain links TRBV27 to TRBJ2-3; 8 nucleotides align to TRBD2. Trimming at V came to 5 bases and at J to 3 bases, leaving 7 bases not matched to a gene. The CDR3 has 15 amino acids. CDR1 is MNHEY and CDR2 is SMNVEV in the germline V gene (reference sequence). The CDR3 spells CASSGTRRGTDTQYF. DNA for the CDR3: TGTGCCAGCAGTGGGACTAGAAGAGGGACAGATACGCAGTATTTT.

This clonotype was detected many times. The J gene is TRBJ1-5, the V gene TRBV12-3 or TRBV12-4; no definite D call. The CDR3 consists of 12 residues. Deletions cut 5 bases from V and 7 bases from J, with 9 bases between. The CDR3 is CASSPDTQPQHF. The CDR3 coding sequence is TGTGCCAGCAGTCCCGACACCCAGCCCCAGCATTTT.

This clonotype was observed many times. DNA of the CDR3: TGTGCCAGCAGCGTAGGTAGCGAGGGTCCAGATACGCAGTATTTT. Its protein is CASSVGSEGPDTQYF. This rearrangement joins TRBV9 to TRBJ2-3; D is possibly TRBD2 (5 bases). The CDR3 sequence is 15 residues long. CDR1 and CDR2 from the germline V gene are SGDLS and YYNGEE. V lost 0 bases to trimming and J lost 4 bases, with 12 bases between them.

This clonotype has at least ten counts. The rearrangement links TRBV11-3 to TRBJ2-1, with D uncertain. CDR3 length: 18 residues. Trimming took 2 bases from V and 0 from J, leaving 17 bases between them. CDR1 is SGHNT, CDR2 YENEEA, per germline. In DNA form, the CDR3 reads TGTGCCAGCAGCTTAATCGGCACAGTGAAACTCTCCTACAATGAGCAGTTCTTC. Translating gives CASSLIGTVKLSYNEQFF. Supplemented by reference TRBV11-3 and TRBJ2-1, the full variable domain reads EAGVVQSPRYKIIEKKQPVAFWCNPISGHNTLYWYLQNLGQGPELLIRYENEEAVDDSQLPKDRFSAERLKGVDSTLKIQPAELGDSAVYLCASSLIGTVKLSYNEQFFGPGTRLTVL.

Many counts were recorded for this clonotype. V gene TRBV27 combines with J gene TRBJ2-3; D possibly corresponds to TRBD1 (6 bases). Trimming stripped 2 bases from V and 2 bases from J, with 14 bases between. Germline lookup yields CDR1 MNHEY and CDR2 SMNVEV (reference sequence). The CDR3 has 16 amino acids. The CDR3 nucleotides read TGTGCCAGCAGTTTAGCGAGGGGACAACTCACAGATACGCAGTATTTT. Amino acids: CASSLARGQLTDTQYF.

This chain links TRBV12-3 or TRBV12-4 with TRBJ2-2; 7 bases are shared with TRBD1. The length of the CDR3 is 14 residues. V lost 7 bases to trimming and J lost 7 bases; unmatched junction nucleotides: 9. CDR3 amino acids: CASKDRQSVGELFF. The DNA of the CDR3 is TGTGCCAGCAAGGACAGGCAGAGCGTCGGGGAGCTGTTTTTT.

There are many counts of this clonotype. The gene calls are TRBV7-3 and TRBJ2-1; TRBD2 aligns across 8 bases. This CDR3 comprises 17 residues. Germline lookup yields CDR1 SGHTA and CDR2 FQGTGA. Unmatched junction bases numbered 13, after V lost 2 bases and J lost 7 bases. The CDR3 region has the DNA TGTGCCAGCAGCTTATCTGCTTATGCGGGAGGAGTAAATGAGCAGTTCTTC. It translates to CASSLSAYAGGVNEQFF. Full variable domain (missing parts from reference TRBV7-3 and TRBJ2-1): GAGVSQTPSNKVTEKGKYVELRCDPISGHTALYWYRQSLGQGPEFLIYFQGTGAADDSGLPNDRFFAVRPEGSVSTLKIQRTERGDSAVYLCASSLSAYAGGVNEQFFGPGTRLTVL.

This chain links TRBV29-1 with TRBJ2-7, with 9 bases lining up with TRBD2. The germline V gene has CDR1 SQVTM and CDR2 ANQGSEA. Trimming took 3 bases from V and 0 from J; bases not matched to a gene: 12. There are 17 residues in the CDR3. CDR3 amino acids: CSVEYSSGDSLSYEQYF. DNA for the CDR3: TGCAGCGTTGAGTATTCTAGCGGGGACAGCCTCTCCTACGAGCAGTACTTC.

The table lists this clonotype with many counts. CDR3 sequence: CASIIGGAYNEQFF. The CDR3 nucleotides read TGTGCCAGCATTATCGGGGGAGCGTACAATGAGCAGTTCTTC. The V and J genes are TRBV13 and TRBJ2-1; perhaps TRBD2 as D (6 bases). The CDR3 consists of 14 residues. CDR1 and CDR2 (germline): PRHDT, FYEKMQ (reference sequence). V lost 7 bases and J 4 bases, leaving 14 bases between the germline ends.

This clonotype was picked up many times. The chain recombines TRBV18 with TRBJ2-1; no reliable D call. The ends were cut back, 4 bases at V and 6 bases at J, with 10 bases in the middle. Germline loops: CDR1 KGHSH, CDR2 LQKENI. The CDR3 is 13 amino acids. CDR3 residues: CASSRVWSNEQFF. DNA of the CDR3: TGTGCCAGCTCACGGGTGTGGAGCAATGAGCAGTTCTTC.

The sample holds a few counts of this clonotype. The V and J genes are TRBV28 and TRBJ1-2, with 8 bases lining up with TRBD1. The junction had 4 bases not matched to a gene; V was cut back by 2 bases and J by 2 bases. Germline V CDR1 and CDR2: MDHEN, SYDVKM. The CDR3 loop spans 15 amino acids. DNA for the CDR3: TGTGCCAGCAGTTTACTAGGACAGGGAAACTATGGCTACACCTTC. This sequence encodes CASSLLGQGNYGYTF.

This clonotype was found many times. V usage is TRBV28 and J usage is TRBJ2-3, with D perhaps being TRBD1 or TRBD2 (7 bases each). Germline-derived CDR1 and CDR2 are MDHEN and SYDVKM. V was trimmed by 2 bases and J by 9 bases, leaving 18 bases between them. The CDR3 spans 15 residues. The CDR3 protein is CASSLIQGVSGTQYF. The CDR3 bases are TGTGCCAGCAGTTTAATTCAGGGGGTTAGCGGGACGCAGTATTTT.

This clonotype turned up a few times. The rearrangement links TRBV20-1 to TRBJ1-4; D uncertain. V gave up 3 bases and J gave up 3 bases, with 8 bases separating them. This CDR3 has 13 amino acids. Germline V gene lookup returns CDR1 DFQATT and CDR2 SNEGSKA (reference sequence). The CDR3 DNA reads TGCAGTGCTAGGGCGGTTCCTAATGAAAAACTGTTTTTT. Protein product: CSARAVPNEKLFF.

This clonotype was seen at least ten times. This sequence joins TRBV5-1 and TRBJ1-1, with D unclear. There are 13 residues in the CDR3. Trimming shortened V by 0 bases and J by 3 bases, and 6 bases separated the two germline ends. The germline CDR1 and CDR2 sequences are SGHRS and YFSETQ. The CDR3 protein is CASSLEVYTEAFF. CDR3 DNA: TGCGCCAGCAGCTTGGAGGTTTACACTGAAGCTTTCTTT.